Below, 11 T cell receptor beta chains from the same sample are listed, as sequenced in a study of cytomegalovirus exposure and HLA in healthy donors. With 60 Vbeta and 13 Jbeta primers, the PCR was carried out. Profiling relied on immunoSEQ multiplex PCR, and the TCRdb table lists in-frame clones only, not all of them. Of roughly 200,000 clones listed, about three quarters were seen once; the top ten hold roughly 2.5%. Input material: PBMCs. These receptors came from a woman aged 55-70 years in good health and CMV-seropositive.

The CDR3 nucleotides read TGTGCCACCGAGACGGGGGGCGGCTATGGCTACACCTTC. Translating it yields CATETGGGYGYTF. This chain joins TRBV15 and TRBJ1-2; weak D call: TRBD1 (6 bases). Trimming took off 8 bases at V and 4 bases at J, with 14 bases between the two ends. Germline V gene lookup returns CDR1 LNHNV and CDR2 YYDKDF (reference sequence). The CDR3 is made up of 13 amino acids. Using reference TRBV15 and TRBJ1-2 for the parts outside the CDR3, the full variable domain is DAMVIQNPRYQVTQFGKPVTLSCSQTLNHNVMYWYQQKSSQAPKLLFHYYDKDFNNEADTPDNFQSRRPNTSFCFLDIRSPGLGDTAMYLCATETGGGYGYTFGSGTRLTVV.

V gene TRBV7-6 combines with J gene TRBJ2-3; 7 nucleotides line up with TRBD2. With 2 bases clipped from V and 5 bases from J, the junction kept 10 bases outside the gene matches. Germline V gene sequence: CDR1 SGHVS, CDR2 FNYEAQ. This CDR3 comprises 16 residues. The CDR3 reads CASSLPTLGLEDTQYF. The CDR3 bases are TGTGCCAGCAGCTTACCAACCCTAGGACTAGAAGATACGCAGTATTTT.

V is TRBV7-9 and J is TRBJ1-3; D is uncertain. Germline assignment: CDR1 SEHNR and CDR2 FQNEAQ (reference sequence). The V gene lost 5 bases and the J gene lost 7 bases, with 18 bases spanning the gap. This CDR3 is 15 amino acids long. CDR3 bases: TGTGCCAGCAGCGCCCCGGGAGGCGAGATTAACACCATATATTTT. This sequence encodes CASSAPGGEINTIYF.

The genes are TRBV30 and TRBJ2-1, with 7 bases aligning to TRBD2. This CDR3 spans 13 amino acids. Germline V lookup: CDR1 GTSNPN, CDR2 SVGIG (reference sequence). The CDR3 region is CAGGVLGYNEQFF. CDR3 DNA: TGTGCTGGGGGGGTCCTTGGGTACAATGAGCAGTTCTTC.

V and J are TRBV5-1 and TRBJ2-2, with D maybe TRBD1 (6 bases). The V and J ends lost 7 bases and 2 bases respectively, with 12 bases between them. The length of the CDR3 is 14 residues. Germline CDR1 reads SGHRS; CDR2 reads YFSETQ. CDR3 protein: CASEGGPNTGELFF. CDR3 DNA: TGCGCCAGCGAAGGGGGACCAAACACCGGGGAGCTGTTTTTT.

The chain couples TRBV2 to TRBJ2-2; 8 nucleotides line up with TRBD2. Germline V gene lookup returns CDR1 SNHLY and CDR2 FYNNEI. J gave up 1 base and V 6 bases, and 7 bases lay outside the gene matches. The CDR3 sequence is 16 residues long. This chain's CDR3 is CASRVSGGWNTGELFF. Written as DNA, the CDR3 is TGTGCCAGCAGGGTCAGCGGGGGCTGGAACACCGGGGAGCTGTTTTTT.

The rearrangement uses TRBV28 and TRBJ2-3, with TRBD1 as a possible D gene (6 bases). Germline CDR1 is MDHEN and CDR2 is SYDVKM. V lost 3 bases and J 5 bases, leaving 12 bases between the germline ends. The CDR3 length is 14 residues. The CDR3 coding sequence is TGTGCCAGCAGTTTCTCAGGGGCCCTAGATACGCAGTATTTT. This sequence encodes CASSFSGALDTQYF.

This clone was observed once. The gene calls are TRBV5-1 and TRBJ2-2; 11 nucleotides line up with TRBD1. The V gene's germline CDR1 is SGHRS and CDR2 YFSETQ. With V trimmed by 4 bases and J by 5 bases, 4 bases remained unmatched. The CDR3 consists of 15 residues. CDR3: CASSPGTGGTGELFF. CDR3 coding DNA: TGCGCCAGCAGCCCAGGGACAGGGGGGACCGGGGAGCTGTTTTTT.

This clone was recorded a few times. The CDR3 bases are TGTGCCAGCAGCCCATGGGATGGCAGGGGCCTCAGTAATCGGCAACTGTTTTTT. It encodes CASSPWDGRGLSNRQLFF. The V gene is TRBV7-8, the J gene TRBJ1-4; maybe TRBD1 (6 bases). Looked up from germline, CDR1 is SGHVS and CDR2 is FQNEAQ. Trimming left V 5 bases short and J 12 bases short, with 31 bases between. The CDR3 is 18 residues long.

This clone was found a few times. Its ends do not fully match the called genes, so a read error is possible. The CDR3 loop is CAISETGTANTEAFF. The CDR3, as DNA: TGTGCCATCAGTGAAACCGGGACAGCGAACACTGAAGCTTTCTTT. J is TRBJ1-1 and V is TRBV6-1; 7 bases line up with TRBD1. CDR3 length: 15 amino acids. Germline assignment: CDR1 MNHNS and CDR2 SASEGT.

This rearrangement joins TRBV11-2 to TRBJ1-1; D unresolved. CDR3 length: 14 residues. V was pared by 3 bases and J by 1 base, with 9 bases between. From germline, CDR1 is SGHAT and CDR2 FQNNGV. Here the CDR3 reads CASSLYSRNTEAFF. CDR3 coding DNA: TGTGCCAGCAGCTTGTATTCCAGGAACACTGAAGCTTTCTTT.